A single count supports the clone carrying this T cell receptor beta chain. Measured with immunoSEQ multiplex PCR; TCRdb has only the in-frame clones, and not every one. This table has around 1.4 million clones, about 98.5% appearing once. The record originates from a study of shared clonotypes between healthy human individuals. Between the trimmed V and J ends, which lost 5 bases and 3 bases, there was a span of 8 bases. Germline V gene sequence: CDR1 SGHAT, CDR2 FQNNGV. The CDR3 contains 12 residues. The rearrangement links TRBV11-2 to TRBJ2-7, with a weak D call TRBD2 (5 bases). The sequencing input was naive CD4+ T cells sorted from blood. This sample's subset: CD45RA+ positively selected. The receptor was isolated from a man aged 25 to 40 in good health. CDR3: CASSTGNYEQYF. For the CDR3, the DNA is TGTGCCAGCAGCACCGGGAACTACGAGCAGTACTTC. Filled out from reference TRBV11-2 and TRBJ2-7, the complete variable domain reads EAGVAQSPRYKIIEKRQSVAFWCNPISGHATLYWYQQILGQGPKLLIQFQNNGVVDDSQLPKDRFSAERLKGVDSTLKIQPAKLEDSAVYLCASSTGNYEQYFGPGTRLTVT.